The 19 T cell receptor beta chains below all came from one sample that was sequenced in a study of identical twins. TCRdb used MiXCR to reprocess the 5' RACE reads, holding one entry per CDR3 protein. The repertoire consists of 1.5 million or so distinct CDR3 sequences, with roughly a third occurring once and the leading ten covering about 0.25%. What was sequenced was cord blood. Every receptor here comes from a newborn girl in good health.

Concerning this clonotype: Being one base from a much bigger clone, this may be a read error. The chain links TRBV20-1 to TRBJ2-7, with 9 bases fitting TRBD1. This CDR3 contains 13 residues. The germline CDR1 and CDR2 sequences are DFQATT and SNEGSKA (reference sequence). V shed 5 bases and J 2 bases; nucleotides not matched to a gene: 4. The CDR3 loop is CSAGQGNTYEQYF. CDR3 in DNA: TGCAGTGCTGGACAGGGGAACACCTACGAGCAGTACTTC.

This rearrangement joins TRBV7-9 to TRBJ2-3; D perhaps matches TRBD2 (7 bases). The V gene's germline CDR1 is SEHNR and CDR2 FQNEAQ (reference sequence). Trimming pared 7 bases from V and 4 bases from J, leaving 15 bases between. This CDR3 is built from 14 residues. CDR3 loop: CASTFGGAADTQYF. In nucleotides, the CDR3 is TGTGCCAGCACCTTTGGGGGGGCTGCAGATACGCAGTATTTT.

This clonotype was observed a single time. The gene calls are TRBV21-1 and TRBJ1-2; TRBD1 is the table's D call, not checked against the DNA. TRBV21-1 is assigned pseudogene status. The CDR3 length is 11 residues. The CDR3 region is CASSNGDGYTF. The CDR3 DNA reads TGTGCCAGCAGCAATGGGGACGGCTACACCTTC.

This clonotype occurred a few times. This chain joins TRBV20-1 and TRBJ2-7; the D gene is possibly TRBD2 (6 bases). V lost 0 bases and J 0 bases, leaving 15 bases between the germline ends. The germline V gene has CDR1 DFQATT and CDR2 SNEGSKA (reference sequence). The CDR3 covers 16 residues. Written as DNA, the CDR3 is TGCAGTGCTAGAGATACGGAACTAGCCAGCTCCTACGAGCAGTACTTC. Encoded protein: CSARDTELASSYEQYF.

The genes are TRBV7-9 and TRBJ2-3; 9 bases are shared with TRBD2. The CDR3 has 16 amino acids. The V gene's germline CDR1 is SEHNR and CDR2 FQNEAQ (reference sequence). The V gene end was trimmed by 4 bases and the J gene end by 2 bases; junction bases not matched to a gene: 7. The chain's CDR3 is CASSSKGLAPTDTQYF. The CDR3 DNA follows: TGTGCCAGCAGCTCAAAGGGACTAGCTCCCACAGATACGCAGTATTTT.

In this sample, this clonotype turned up a few times. This chain links TRBV5-1 with TRBJ2-7; TRBD1 aligns across 7 bases. The CDR3 sequence is 17 residues long. J lost 0 bases, V lost 4 bases, and 13 bases had no gene match. Germline CDR1 is SGHRS and CDR2 is YFSETQ. The DNA for the CDR3 is TGCGCCAGCAGCCACCGGGACAGCGGTCCTAGCTCCTACGAGCAGTACTTC. It is translated as CASSHRDSGPSSYEQYF.

The chain couples TRBV7-8 to TRBJ2-4; TRBD1 might be the D (6 bases). The CDR3 has 14 amino acids. The V gene's germline CDR1 is SGHVS and CDR2 FQNEAQ. V was pared by 5 bases and J by 13 bases, with 21 bases between. This CDR3 reads CASSLTGSTREQYF. The CDR3 DNA reads TGTGCCAGCAGCCTTACAGGGAGCACTAGGGAGCAGTACTTC.

This clonotype showed up many times. This rearrangement joins TRBV20-1 to TRBJ2-7; D may be TRBD2 (5 bases). Germline lookup yields CDR1 DFQATT and CDR2 SNEGSKA (reference sequence). The V and J ends lost 1 base and 0 bases respectively, with 7 bases between them. The length of the CDR3 is 13 residues. The CDR3 DNA reads TGCAGTGCTAGAGCGGGGAGCTCCTACGAGCAGTACTTC. Translation gives CSARAGSSYEQYF.

The chain couples TRBV20-1 to TRBJ2-1, with a tentative D call TRBD2 (6 bases). The CDR3 consists of 15 residues. Germline CDR1 is DFQATT and CDR2 is SNEGSKA (reference sequence). V lost 2 bases and J 2 bases, leaving 13 bases between the germline ends. CDR3: CSARPQGGAYNEQFF. In DNA form, the CDR3 reads TGCAGTGCTAGACCGCAGGGAGGCGCCTACAATGAGCAGTTCTTC.

This chain's CDR3 is CAISESKTGGSFRDQPQHF. The CDR3 coding sequence is TGTGCCATCAGTGAGTCGAAGACAGGGGGCAGTTTTAGGGATCAGCCCCAGCATTTT. V and J are TRBV10-3 and TRBJ1-5; 10 bases align to TRBD1. The germline CDR1 and CDR2 sequences are ENHRY and SYGVKD. Trimming removed 0 bases from V and 5 bases from J; junction bases left unmatched: 13. The CDR3 sequence is 19 residues long.

The chain has TRBV7-9 and TRBJ1-6; no firm D call. The CDR3 is made up of 10 amino acids. Trimming left V 11 bases short and J 7 bases short, with 6 bases between. The germline CDR1 and CDR2 sequences are SEHNR and FQNEAQ (reference sequence). The CDR3 protein is CAGQNSPLHF. In DNA, the CDR3 is TGTGCCGGCCAGAATTCACCCCTCCACTTT. The entire variable domain, with the rest obtained from reference TRBV7-9 and TRBJ1-6, is as follows: DTGVSQNPRHKITKRGQNVTFRCDPISEHNRLYWYRQTLGQGPEFLTYFQNEAQLEKSRLLSDRFSAERPKGSFSTLEIQRTEQGDSAMYLCAGQNSPLHFGNGTRLTVT.

V gene TRBV7-2 combines with J gene TRBJ1-5; no definite D call. Deletions cut 1 base from V and 4 bases from J, with 11 bases between. The CDR3 covers 15 residues. Germline values: CDR1 SGHTA, CDR2 FQGNSA. CDR3 protein: CASSLENGRNQPQHF. In DNA form, the CDR3 reads TGTGCCAGCAGCTTAGAAAACGGACGGAATCAGCCCCAGCATTTT. The whole variable domain, remainder taken from reference TRBV7-2 and TRBJ1-5, is GAGVSQSPSNKVTEKGKDVELRCDPISGHTALYWYRQSLGQGLEFLIYFQGNSAPDKSGLPSDRFSAERTGGSVSTLTIQRTQQEDSAVYLCASSLENGRNQPQHFGDGTRLSIL.

The V call is TRBV10-3, the J call TRBJ2-4, with TRBD1 matching 7 bases. The DNA end lines up better with TRBJ2-7; the J call may be wrong. The CDR3 loop spans 13 amino acids. From germline, CDR1 is ENHRY and CDR2 SYGVKD. The chain's CDR3 is CATTRRQGHEQYF. Here the CDR3 DNA reads TGTGCCACGACTCGGAGACAGGGCCACGAGCAGTACTTC.

The chain carries TRBV20-1 and TRBJ2-5; TRBD2 agrees at 8 bases. The end of the DNA aligns better with TRBJ2-7, so the J call may be wrong. Germline CDR1 and CDR2: DFQATT and SNEGSKA (reference sequence). CDR3 length equals 15 residues. The CDR3 region is CSARLAGGLLSEQYF. CDR3 bases: TGCAGTGCTAGATTGGCGGGAGGCCTCTTATCCGAGCAGTACTTC.

The chain recombines TRBV20-1 with TRBJ1-2, with TRBD1 matching 7 bases. Germline-derived CDR1 and CDR2 are DFQATT and SNEGSKA (reference sequence). The CDR3 extends over 12 amino acids. In DNA form, the CDR3 reads TGCGGAAAACAGGGGTTGGCCTATGGCTACACCTTC. The encoded protein is CGKQGLAYGYTF.

The chain is built from TRBV16 and TRBJ1-6, with 10 bases lining up with TRBD1. The CDR3 sequence is 14 residues long. CDR1 and CDR2 (germline): KGHSY, FQNENV. J lost 9 bases, V lost 6 bases, and 5 bases had no gene match. The CDR3 sequence is CASSWTGGGSPLHF. The CDR3 region has the DNA TGTGCCAGCAGTTGGACAGGGGGTGGTTCACCCCTCCACTTT.

The gene calls are TRBV5-1 and TRBJ1-1; D is perhaps TRBD1 (6 bases). The CDR3 extends over 16 amino acids. V was trimmed by 2 bases and J by 4 bases, leaving 18 bases between them. Germline-derived CDR1 and CDR2 are SGHRS and YFSETQ. CDR3 sequence reads: CASSFNREGGSTEAFF. The CDR3 region has the DNA TGCGCCAGCAGCTTCAACAGGGAGGGAGGTAGCACTGAAGCTTTCTTT.

This clonotype was seen a handful of times. V gene TRBV10-3 combines with J gene TRBJ2-7; 9 nucleotides agree with TRBD2. The CDR3 is 17 amino acids. With V trimmed by 6 bases and J by 0 bases, 12 bases remained unmatched. The germline V gene has CDR1 ENHRY and CDR2 SYGVKD. CDR3 bases: TGTGCCATCAGGGCGCTGGGGACTAGCCGTATCTCCTACGAGCAGTACTTC. Its protein is CAIRALGTSRISYEQYF.

Many counts were recorded for this clonotype. The CDR3 reads CASSFGGTSGYNEQFF. In DNA form, the CDR3 reads TGTGCCAGCAGTTTCGGGGGGACTAGCGGGTACAATGAGCAGTTCTTC. The chain employs TRBV12-3 or TRBV12-4 and TRBJ2-1, with 12 bases matching TRBD2. This CDR3 has 16 residues. V dropped 3 bases and J dropped 4; count of bases not matched to a gene: 4.